This T cell receptor (beta chain) was obtained from a study of blood T cell repertoires in COVID-19. Study summary: There were acute and convalescent COVID-19 samples, and they came from the United States, Italy and Spain. T cells, B-cell-depleted T cells, or PBMCs provided the cDNA or gDNA that served as material.

In the original analysis: Amplification of reference gene primers provided the estimated nucleated cell counts. The data were produced by immunoSEQ multiplex PCR, yet TCRdb's version contains in-frame clones alone and is incomplete. That table gives V, J and clone size, and the DNA gave D and trimming. The sample comprises some 270,000 clones, 80% to 90% of which are singletons, and around 0.84% rests with the top ten. In its sample, this clone was seen once. The V end lost 0 bases, the J end lost 0 bases, and 6 bases lay between the germline ends. The CDR3 is 15 residues long. What was sequenced was peripheral blood. This TCR was recovered from a man in his thirties or forties with acute or convalescent COVID-19. The chain carries TRBV23-1 and TRBJ2-1; D might be TRBD1 (5 bases). TRBV23-1 is known as an ORF, though its function is uncertain. This CDR3 is CASSQSGVSYNEQFF. CDR3 sequence (DNA): TGCGCCAGCAGTCAATCAGGGGTCTCCTACAATGAGCAGTTCTTC.